This is a list of T cell receptor beta chains from one sample in a study of vaccination effects on CD4 cells after COVID-19. No cognate antigen is known for these TCRs. Only in-frame clones appear in the TCRdb table, and some are missing; sequencing was by immunoSEQ multiplex PCR. The table has about 41,000 clones, roughly 70% seen once. The sample here was CD4+ T cells from PBMCs cultured with HCoV-OC43 spike peptides, taken before COVID-19 vaccination. These receptors were obtained from a human donor who received a COVID-19 vaccine. The CDR3 runs from the conserved cysteine through the conserved F or W. D genes are given only for firm matches. Clone size appears in some rows only: once, few, many, or a class for an expanded clone.

D: TRBD2; J: TRBJ2-5; V: TRBV4-1; size: NA; CDR3: CASSQGLAGGNQETQYF; DNA: TGCGCCAGCAGCCAGGGTCTAGCGGGGGGGAACCAAGAGACCCAGTACTTC
D: NA; J: TRBJ1-2; V: TRBV29-1; size: NA; CDR3: CSVPDRGGAGYTF; DNA: TGCAGCGTCCCGGACAGAGGGGGTGCAGGCTACACCTTC
D: NA; J: TRBJ1-1; V: TRBV10-3; size: NA; CDR3: CAISPGPRVMNTEAFF; DNA: TGTGCCATCAGTCCGGGACCCAGGGTCATGAACACTGAAGCTTTCTTT
D: NA; J: TRBJ1-2; V: TRBV3-1/TRBV3-2; size: NA; CDR3: CASSQEGLSGLGYTF; DNA: TGTGCCAGCAGCCAAGAGGGCCTCTCCGGTCTTGGCTACACCTTC
D: TRBD2; J: TRBJ2-7; V: TRBV5-4; size: NA; CDR3: CASSLDAAGGSYEQYF; DNA: TGTGCCAGCAGCTTGGATGCGGCGGGGGGCTCCTACGAGCAGTACTTC
D: NA; J: TRBJ1-2; V: TRBV27; size: NA; CDR3: CASSPGTGIYGYTF; DNA: TGTGCCAGCAGTCCTGGTACGGGGATCTATGGCTACACCTTC
D: NA; J: TRBJ1-5; V: TRBV6-1; size: NA; CDR3: CASSEALDQPQHF; DNA: TGTGCCAGCAGTGAAGCCCTAGATCAGCCCCAGCATTTT
D: NA; J: TRBJ2-7; V: TRBV7-2; size: few; CDR3: CASSLDGGNSYEQYF; DNA: TGTGCCAGCAGCTTAGATGGGGGTAACTCCTACGAGCAGTACTTC
D: TRBD2; J: TRBJ2-5; V: TRBV18; size: NA; CDR3: CASRSGRAGETQYF; DNA: TGTGCCAGTCGTAGCGGGAGGGCCGGTGAGACCCAGTACTTC
D: NA; J: TRBJ1-5; V: TRBV6-5; size: NA; CDR3: CASRDAYSNQPQHF; DNA: TGTGCCAGCAGGGACGCGTATAGCAATCAGCCCCAGCATTTT
D: NA; J: TRBJ2-7; V: TRBV7-9; size: NA; CDR3: CASSSRSGEQYF; DNA: TGTGCCAGCAGCTCTCGGAGTGGCGAGCAGTACTTC
D: NA; J: TRBJ2-3; V: TRBV2; size: NA; CDR3: CASSEIRADTQYF; DNA: TGTGCCAGCAGTGAAATCAGGGCAGATACGCAGTATTTT
D: NA; J: TRBJ2-1; V: TRBV5-1; size: NA; CDR3: CASSLGRDNEQFF; DNA: TGCGCCAGCAGCCTAGGCCGGGACAATGAGCAGTTCTTC
D: NA; J: TRBJ1-1; V: TRBV30; size: NA; CDR3: CAWSWGRPSPTEAFF; DNA: TGTGCCTGGAGTTGGGGGAGGCCTTCGCCCACTGAAGCTTTCTTT
D: NA; J: TRBJ1-6; V: TRBV12-5; size: NA; CDR3: CASGLRPGPYNSPLHF; DNA: TGTGCTAGTGGTTTAAGACCGGGCCCCTATAATTCACCCCTCCACTTT
D: TRBD2; J: TRBJ2-3; V: TRBV7-9; size: NA; CDR3: CASSSQRGGADTQYF; DNA: TGTGCCAGCAGCTCCCAGCGGGGCGGGGCAGATACGCAGTATTTT
D: NA; J: TRBJ1-6; V: TRBV6-5; size: NA; CDR3: CASSHRENSPLHF; DNA: TGTGCCAGCAGTCACAGGGAAAATTCACCCCTCCACTTT
D: TRBD2; J: TRBJ2-1; V: TRBV2; size: NA; CDR3: CASTLYGGRKFF; DNA: TGTGCCAGCACCCTTTATGGCGGGAGGAAGTTCTTC